The 15 T cell receptor beta chains given below trace back to one sample, sequenced in a study of T cells in localized non-small cell lung cancer. Measured with immunoSEQ multiplex PCR; TCRdb has only the in-frame clones, and not every one. The sample contains 100,000 to 150,000 clones, more than 70% of which appear only once. The sequences come from peripheral blood, collected before any cancer treatment. The source of these receptors is an older female donor with stage I lung adenocarcinoma.

The chain uses TRBV5-6 and TRBJ2-2; D may be TRBD1 (6 bases). Germline loops: CDR1 SGHDT, CDR2 YYEEEE. The V end was cut by 2 bases, the J end by 8 bases, with 10 bases between. This CDR3 spans 13 amino acids. This CDR3 is CASSLPRGGELFF. The CDR3 region has the DNA TGTGCCAGCAGCTTACCCAGGGGAGGGGAGCTGTTTTTT. Combining the CDR3 with reference TRBV5-6 and TRBJ2-2 gives the whole variable domain DAGVTQSPTHLIKTRGQQVTLRCSPKSGHDTVSWYQQALGQGPQFIFQYYEEEERQRGNFPDRFSGHQFPNYSSELNVNALLLGDSALYLCASSLPRGGELFFGEGSRLTVL.

The J gene is TRBJ1-6, the V gene TRBV5-1; D remains ambiguous. Germline assignment: CDR1 SGHRS and CDR2 YFSETQ. The CDR3 is 16 residues long. V was trimmed by 0 bases and J by 9 bases, leaving 16 bases between them. In DNA, the CDR3 is TGCGCCAGCAGCTTGGCATCCGGCCCAATGAGTTCACCCCTCCACTTT. Translation: CASSLASGPMSSPLHF.

This clone was detected only a few times. The gene calls are TRBV15 and TRBJ2-7, with 7 bases that match TRBD2. The ends lost 3 bases at V and 5 bases at J; junction bases unmatched: 10. CDR1 LNHNV and CDR2 YYDKDF come from the germline V gene (reference sequence). This CDR3 spans 15 amino acids. CDR3 bases: TGTGCCACCAGCAGGTTACCGTGGGAGGGTAACGAGCAGTACTTC. This gives the protein CATSRLPWEGNEQYF.

This chain uses TRBV18 with TRBJ2-7, with a possible D match to TRBD1 (5 bases). V was trimmed by 4 bases and J by 6 bases, leaving 13 bases between them. The germline V gene has CDR1 KGHSH and CDR2 LQKENI. The length of the CDR3 is 13 residues. The CDR3 sequence is CASSQQDLLEQYF. As DNA, the CDR3 is TGTGCCAGCTCACAACAGGATCTGCTCGAGCAGTACTTC.

This clone has just one count. This rearrangement joins TRBV28 to TRBJ1-2, with 7 positions matching TRBD1. The V segment lost 6 bases and the J segment 8 bases; nucleotides outside the gene matches: 6. Germline CDR1 and CDR2: MDHEN and SYDVKM. This CDR3 is built from 12 residues. The CDR3 bases are TGTGCCAGCAGCCTGGGACAGTCAGGCTACACCTTC. Its translation: CASSLGQSGYTF.

The chain joins TRBV7-3 to TRBJ2-1; maybe TRBD2 (5 bases). The germline V and J ends were trimmed by 3 bases and 7 bases, with 10 bases remaining between them. The germline V gene has CDR1 SGHTA and CDR2 FQGTGA. The CDR3 covers 13 residues. In DNA form, the CDR3 reads TGTGCCAGCAGCTTGATAGCGTATAATGAGCAGTTCTTC. Translated, it gives CASSLIAYNEQFF.

The V call is TRBV19, the J call TRBJ2-7, with 8 bases lining up with TRBD2. The CDR3 is 13 residues long. Germline loops: CDR1 LNHDA, CDR2 SQIVND (reference sequence). The trim removed 5 bases at V and 6 bases at J, leaving 6 bases unmatched. The CDR3 loop reads CASSLGGAGEQYF. The CDR3, as DNA: TGTGCCAGTAGTCTCGGGGGGGCCGGCGAGCAGTACTTC.

The chain recombines TRBV9 with TRBJ1-1; 7 positions agree with TRBD1. This CDR3 spans 15 amino acids. V shed 3 bases and J 2 bases; nucleotides not matched to a gene: 7. From germline, CDR1 is SGDLS and CDR2 YYNGEE. This CDR3 is CASSAAGDSNTEAFF. The CDR3 nucleotides read TGTGCCAGCAGCGCCGCAGGGGACAGCAACACTGAAGCTTTCTTT.

This chain links TRBV6-1 with TRBJ2-3, with D possibly TRBD1 on 6 matching bases. V was pared by 6 bases and J by 1 base, with 14 bases between. The germline V gene encodes CDR1 MNHNS and CDR2 SASEGT. The CDR3 length is 15 residues. As DNA, the CDR3 is TGTGCCAGCAGACTGGACAGCCCTGGCACAGATACGCAGTATTTT. Translating gives CASRLDSPGTDTQYF.

The J gene is TRBJ2-6, the V gene TRBV28; 16 bases are shared with TRBD2. The length of the CDR3 is 20 residues. Germline CDR1 is MDHEN and CDR2 is SYDVKM. Trimming at V came to 6 bases and at J to 1 base, leaving 9 bases not matched to a gene. CDR3: CASRGTSGRAVTSGANVLTF. The CDR3 DNA is TGTGCCAGCAGAGGGACTAGCGGGAGGGCCGTTACGTCTGGGGCCAACGTCCTGACTTTC.

CDR3 DNA sequence: TGTGCCAGCAGGCCGGATCTTGGGGGAGGATCCTACAATGAGCAGTTCTTC. Residues: CASRPDLGGGSYNEQFF. The genes are TRBV27 and TRBJ2-1; tentative D call: TRBD2 (6 bases). The V end lost 6 bases, the J end lost 1 base, and 19 bases lay between the germline ends. The CDR3 runs 17 residues. Germline CDR1 and CDR2: MNHEY and SMNVEV (reference sequence).

The J gene is TRBJ2-1, the V gene TRBV30; D not certain. Germline V CDR1 and CDR2: GTSNPN, SVGIG (reference sequence). The CDR3 has 13 amino acids. V shed 1 base and J shed 2 bases, with 6 bases lying between them. DNA for the CDR3: TGTGCCTGGAGTGGTAATACCTACAATGAGCAGTTCTTC. Its protein product is CAWSGNTYNEQFF.

The rearrangement joins TRBV27 to TRBJ1-1; D is unresolved. This CDR3 region has 13 residues. V was clipped by 0 bases and J by 9 bases, with 11 bases between them. Germline V gene data show CDR1 as MNHEY and CDR2 as SMNVEV (reference sequence). CDR3 sequence reads: CASSLSRGLKAFF. DNA for the CDR3: TGTGCCAGCAGTTTATCGCGGGGTCTGAAAGCTTTCTTT.

The chain uses TRBV6-5 and TRBJ1-1; TRBD1 matches 7 bases. In germline, CDR1 is MNHEY, CDR2 SVGAGI. J was trimmed by 4 bases and V by 4 bases; bases with no gene match: 12. The CDR3 is 16 amino acids. The CDR3 region has the DNA TGTGCCAGCAGTTTCCTCCGAACAGGGGACCTCACTGAAGCTTTCTTT. It codes for CASSFLRTGDLTEAFF.

The chain employs TRBV5-1 and TRBJ1-1, with no clear D. Trimming removed 4 bases from V and 0 bases from J, with 16 bases in between. The CDR3 is 16 amino acids. Germline V CDR1 and CDR2: SGHRS, YFSETQ. The DNA for the CDR3 is TGCGCCAGCAGCCCCCCGTCCGCAGGTATGAACACTGAAGCTTTCTTT. Translated: CASSPPSAGMNTEAFF.